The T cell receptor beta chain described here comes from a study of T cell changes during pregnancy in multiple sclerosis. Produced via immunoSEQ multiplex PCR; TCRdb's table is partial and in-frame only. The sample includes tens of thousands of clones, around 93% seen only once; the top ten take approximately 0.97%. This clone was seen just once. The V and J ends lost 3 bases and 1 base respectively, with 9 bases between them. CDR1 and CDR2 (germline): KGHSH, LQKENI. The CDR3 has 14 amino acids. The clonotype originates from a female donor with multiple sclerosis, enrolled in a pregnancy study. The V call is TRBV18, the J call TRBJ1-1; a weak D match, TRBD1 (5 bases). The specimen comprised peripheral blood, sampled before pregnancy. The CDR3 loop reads CASSPTVPNTEAFF. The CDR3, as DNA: TGTGCCAGCTCACCGACAGTTCCGAACACTGAAGCTTTCTTT.